This T cell receptor (beta chain) was identified during a study of shared clonotypes between healthy human individuals. At a deep level, the assay was run. TCRdb keeps only in-frame clones here, not all; method: immunoSEQ multiplex PCR. The sample holds millions of clones; approximately 94% are singletons and the top ten take roughly 0.13%. Trimming removed 2 bases at V and 2 bases at J, with 13 bases between. This CDR3 has 16 amino acids. Germline V gene data show CDR1 as SEHNR and CDR2 as FQNEAQ (reference sequence). The genes are TRBV7-9 and TRBJ2-1; D ambiguous. The clonotype comes from a man younger than 35 in good health. The specimen sequenced was naive CD4+ T cells sorted from blood. The subset is: CD45RA+ positively selected. CDR3 DNA sequence: TGTGCCAGCAGCTTACCTATCCCTACCCCCTACAATGAGCAGTTCTTC. Its protein is CASSLPIPTPYNEQFF.